Shown below are 8 T cell receptor beta chains from a single sample sequenced in a study of blood T cell repertoires in COVID-19. Generated by immunoSEQ multiplex PCR, the TCRdb table keeps only in-frame clones and is missing some. In the table there are about 140,000 clones, approximately 81% of which are singletons. Specimen: PBMCs or T cells enriched from blood (not recorded which). The source of these receptors is a man aged 35-49 years with acute COVID-19.

The J gene is TRBJ2-3, the V gene TRBV15; TRBD2 matches 8 bases. There are 17 residues in the CDR3. V lost 0 bases to trimming and J lost 2 bases; unmatched junction nucleotides: 7. Looked up from germline, CDR1 is LNHNV and CDR2 is YYDKDF (reference sequence). Here the CDR3 DNA reads TGTGCCACCAGCAGAGATCGCGGCGGGGGGCCCACAGATACGCAGTATTTT. Translation gives CATSRDRGGGPTDTQYF.

This clone was recorded a few times. This chain uses TRBV2 with TRBJ1-6; D is possibly TRBD1 (5 bases). Germline V gene sequence: CDR1 SNHLY, CDR2 FYNNEI. With 6 bases removed from V and 5 bases from J, the gap between germline ends came to 5 bases. The CDR3 is 12 amino acids. CDR3 loop: CASRTDNSPLHF. The CDR3 DNA is TGTGCCAGCAGGACAGATAATTCACCCCTCCACTTT.

The chain employs TRBV15 and TRBJ1-5; D remains ambiguous. The V end lost 0 bases, the J end lost 9 bases, and 6 bases lay between the germline ends. The length of the CDR3 is 12 residues. CDR1 LNHNV and CDR2 YYDKDF come from the germline V gene (reference sequence). In DNA form, the CDR3 reads TGTGCCACCAGCAGAGATGCGTCGCCCCAGCATTTT. Its protein is CATSRDASPQHF.

V and J are TRBV27 and TRBJ2-1, with a possible D match to TRBD1 (6 bases). The CDR3 totals 12 residues. The V gene's germline CDR1 is MNHEY and CDR2 SMNVEV (reference sequence). Deletions cut 7 bases from V and 11 bases from J, with 15 bases between. CDR3 protein: CASTATGMQQFF. The CDR3 coding sequence is TGTGCCAGCACCGCCACAGGGATGCAGCAGTTCTTC.

The chain couples TRBV10-3 to TRBJ1-5; 7 bases map to TRBD1. The CDR3 covers 17 residues. The ends lost 1 base at V and 0 bases at J; junction bases unmatched: 6. Germline V CDR1 and CDR2: ENHRY, SYGVKD. The CDR3 region has the DNA TGTGCCATCAGTGAGTTGGACAGGAGCTATAGCAATCAGCCCCAGCATTTT. This sequence encodes CAISELDRSYSNQPQHF.

The chain has TRBV27 and TRBJ1-1; 7 nucleotides match TRBD1. Germline CDR1 and CDR2: MNHEY and SMNVEV (reference sequence). The CDR3 extends over 14 amino acids. Trimming cost V 5 bases and J 7 bases; bases outside gene matches: 10. The CDR3 coding sequence is TGTGCCAGCAGTCCCCTATTGACAGGGATTGAAGCTTTCTTT. It is translated as CASSPLLTGIEAFF.

The gene calls are TRBV5-1 and TRBJ2-1; weak D call: TRBD2 (7 bases). The CDR3 is made up of 16 amino acids. Germline V gives CDR1 SGHRS, CDR2 YFSETQ. V was trimmed by 2 bases and J by 6 bases, leaving 18 bases between them. The CDR3 protein is CASSLNTGRESNEQFF. CDR3 bases: TGCGCCAGCAGCTTAAACACAGGGAGGGAAAGCAATGAGCAGTTCTTC.

V and J are TRBV6-1 and TRBJ2-7; D is ambiguous. From germline, CDR1 is MNHNS and CDR2 SASEGT. V was clipped by 5 bases and J by 0 bases, with 11 bases between them. This CDR3 region has 14 residues. The CDR3 region has the DNA TGTGCCAGCAGTTTTTCCAGTCTCTCCTACGAGCAGTACTTC. Residues: CASSFSSLSYEQYF.